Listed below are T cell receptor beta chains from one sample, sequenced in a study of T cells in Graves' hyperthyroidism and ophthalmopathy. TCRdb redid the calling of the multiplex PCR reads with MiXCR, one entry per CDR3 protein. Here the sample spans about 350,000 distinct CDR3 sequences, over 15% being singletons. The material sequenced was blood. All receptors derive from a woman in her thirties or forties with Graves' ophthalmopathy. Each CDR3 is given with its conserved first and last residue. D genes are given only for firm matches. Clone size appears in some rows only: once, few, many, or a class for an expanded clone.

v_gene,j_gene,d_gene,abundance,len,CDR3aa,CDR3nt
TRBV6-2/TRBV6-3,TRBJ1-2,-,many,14,CASSYIQGNYGYTF,TGTGCCAGCAGTTACATCCAGGGTAACTATGGCTACACCTTC
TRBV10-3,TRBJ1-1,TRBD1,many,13,CAIAGGTNTEAFF,TGTGCCATCGCAGGGGGCACGAACACTGAAGCTTTCTTT
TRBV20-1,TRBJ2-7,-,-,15,CSARDEAGFIHEQYF,TGCAGTGCTAGAGATGAGGCGGGGTTCATCCACGAGCAGTACTTC
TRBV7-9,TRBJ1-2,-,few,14,CASSFRDPRYGYTF,TGTGCCAGCAGCTTTCGGGACCCGCGCTATGGCTACACCTTC
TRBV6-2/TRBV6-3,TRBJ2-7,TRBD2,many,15,CASSNGGFRVREQYF,TGTGCCAGCAGTAACGGGGGGTTCCGGGTTCGCGAGCAGTACTTC
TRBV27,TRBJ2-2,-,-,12,CASSSVPGELFF,TGTGCCAGCAGTTCGGTACCCGGGGAGCTGTTTTTT
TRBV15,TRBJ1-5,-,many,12,CATSRDYQPQHF,TGTGCCACCAGCAGAGATTATCAGCCCCAGCATTTT
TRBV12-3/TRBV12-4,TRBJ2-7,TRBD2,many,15,CASSLSLAGLYEQYF,TGTGCCAGCAGTTTAAGTCTAGCGGGTCTCTACGAGCAGTACTTC
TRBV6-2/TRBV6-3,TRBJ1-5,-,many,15,CASSLLPWDNQPQHF,TGTGCCAGCAGCCTATTACCATGGGACAATCAGCCCCAGCATTTT
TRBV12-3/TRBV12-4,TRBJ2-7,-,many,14,CASKKGLSSYEQYF,TGTGCCAGCAAAAAGGGTTTAAGCTCCTACGAGCAGTACTTC
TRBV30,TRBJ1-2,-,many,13,CAWRVWQNYGYTF,TGTGCCTGGAGGGTTTGGCAGAACTATGGCTACACCTTC
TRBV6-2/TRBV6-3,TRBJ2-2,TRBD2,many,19,CASIRWQGSSGRYTGELFF,TGTGCCAGCATCCGGTGGCAGGGGAGTAGCGGGAGGTACACCGGGGAGCTGTTTTTT
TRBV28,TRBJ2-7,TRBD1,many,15,CASSPIDRVVKEQYF,TGTGCCAGCAGTCCCATAGACAGGGTAGTTAAGGAGCAGTACTTC
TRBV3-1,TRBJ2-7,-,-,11,CASSANGEQYF,TGTGCCAGCAGCGCTAACGGCGAGCAGTACTTC
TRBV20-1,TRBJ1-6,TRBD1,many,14,CSASRGQDSSPLHF,TGCAGTGCTAGCCGCGGACAGGACAGTTCACCCCTCCACTTT
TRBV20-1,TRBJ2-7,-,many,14,CSASSLARPYEQYF,TGCAGTGCTAGTAGTCTAGCGCGTCCCTACGAGCAGTACTTC
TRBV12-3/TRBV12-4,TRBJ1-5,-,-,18,CASTSILGAFYSNQPQHF,TGTGCCAGCACCTCGATTCTGGGGGCCTTCTATAGCAATCAGCCCCAGCATTTT
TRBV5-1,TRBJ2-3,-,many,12,CASSLAVDTQYF,TGCGCCAGCAGCTTGGCCGTGGATACGCAGTATTTT
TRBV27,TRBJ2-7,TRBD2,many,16,CASSPLLAGGPGEQYF,TGTGCCAGCAGTCCCCTCCTAGCGGGAGGGCCGGGGGAGCAGTACTTC
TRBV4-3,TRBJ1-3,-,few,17,CASSQGAHRAGGNTIYF,TGCGCCAGCAGCCAAGGAGCGCACAGGGCCGGGGGAAACACCATATATTTT
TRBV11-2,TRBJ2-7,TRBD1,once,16,CASSLRFETGTYEQSF,TGTGCCAGCAGCTTGAGGTTTGAGACAGGGACCTACGAGCAGTCCTTC
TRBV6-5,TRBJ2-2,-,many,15,CASSYVGPWAGELFF,TGTGCCAGCAGTTACGTGGGGCCATGGGCCGGGGAGCTGTTTTTT
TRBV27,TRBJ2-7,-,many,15,CASSTLGTRAYEQYF,TGTGCCAGCAGTACCCTAGGGACAAGAGCCTACGAGCAGTACTTC
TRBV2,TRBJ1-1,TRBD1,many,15,CASKYRTGTSTEAFF,TGTGCCAGCAAATACCGGACAGGGACGAGCACTGAAGCTTTCTTT
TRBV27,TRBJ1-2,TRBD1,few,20,CASSLFSPGTGATGDYGYTF,TGTGCCAGCAGTTTATTTAGTCCAGGGACAGGTGCGACCGGGGACTATGGCTACACCTTC
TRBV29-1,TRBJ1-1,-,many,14,CSVEVGRGRTEAFF,TGCAGCGTTGAGGTTGGGCGCGGTAGGACTGAAGCTTTCTTT
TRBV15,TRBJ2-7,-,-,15,CATSRGGDTIREQYF,TGTGCCACCAGCAGAGGAGGGGACACCATAAGGGAGCAGTACTTC
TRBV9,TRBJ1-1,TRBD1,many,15,CASSLSTGGFTEAFF,TGTGCCAGCAGCCTCTCGACAGGGGGCTTCACTGAAGCTTTCTTT